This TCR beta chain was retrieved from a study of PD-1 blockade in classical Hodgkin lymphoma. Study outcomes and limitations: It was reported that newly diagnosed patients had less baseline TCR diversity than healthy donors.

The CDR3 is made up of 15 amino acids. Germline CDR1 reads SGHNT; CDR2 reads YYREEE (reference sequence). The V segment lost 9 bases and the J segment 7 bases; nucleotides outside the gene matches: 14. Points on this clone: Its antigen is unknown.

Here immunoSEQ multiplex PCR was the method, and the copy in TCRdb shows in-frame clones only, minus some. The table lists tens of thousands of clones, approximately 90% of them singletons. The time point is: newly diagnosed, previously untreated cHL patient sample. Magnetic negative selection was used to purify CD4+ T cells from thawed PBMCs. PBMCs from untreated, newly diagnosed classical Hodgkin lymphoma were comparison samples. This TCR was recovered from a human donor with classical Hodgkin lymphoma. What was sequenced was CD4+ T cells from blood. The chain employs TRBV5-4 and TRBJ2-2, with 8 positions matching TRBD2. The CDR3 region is CATPGGAGGGGELFF. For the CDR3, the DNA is TGTGCCACCCCTGGAGGGGCGGGAGGAGGCGGGGAGCTGTTTTTT.